The T cell receptor beta chain described here comes from a study of T-cell reconstitution after alpha-beta-depleted transplantation in children. Germline V gives CDR1 SNHLY, CDR2 FYNNEI. J lost 0 bases, V lost 7 bases, and 10 bases had no gene match. CDR3 length: 16 amino acids. A library of TCRbeta sequences, prepared with unique molecular identifiers, was generated. MiXCR, applied by TCRdb to the PCR reads, yields one record per CDR3 protein. The table has around 500,000 distinct CDR3 sequences, roughly an eighth seen once. The V call is TRBV2, the J call TRBJ2-3; TRBD1 matches 7 bases. The receptor comes from a human donor who donated a stem cell graft to a child with combined immunodeficiency. This specimen was PBMCs from the stem cell graft donor, taken from the stem cell graft. CDR3 sequence reads: CASIKGASPSTDTQYF. The CDR3 nucleotides read TGTGCCAGCATCAAGGGGGCCAGTCCTAGCACAGATACGCAGTATTTT.